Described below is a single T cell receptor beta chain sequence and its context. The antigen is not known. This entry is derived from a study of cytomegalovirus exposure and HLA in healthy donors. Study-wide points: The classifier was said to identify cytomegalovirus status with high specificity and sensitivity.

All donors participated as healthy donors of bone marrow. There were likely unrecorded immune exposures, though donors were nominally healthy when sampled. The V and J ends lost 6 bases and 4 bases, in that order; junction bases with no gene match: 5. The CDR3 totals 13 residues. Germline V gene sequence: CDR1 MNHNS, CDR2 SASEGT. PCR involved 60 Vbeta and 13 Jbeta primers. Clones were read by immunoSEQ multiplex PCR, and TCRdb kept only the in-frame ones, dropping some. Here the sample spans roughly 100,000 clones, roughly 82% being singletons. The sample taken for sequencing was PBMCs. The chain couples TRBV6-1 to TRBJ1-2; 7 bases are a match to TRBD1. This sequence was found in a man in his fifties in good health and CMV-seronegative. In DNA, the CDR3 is TGTGCCAGCAGATACAGGGGCGGCTATGGCTACACCTTC. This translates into CASRYRGGYGYTF.